This TCR beta chain was obtained from a study of PD-1 blockade in classical Hodgkin lymphoma. Whole-study results and caveats: Reports described newly diagnosed patients as having lower baseline TCR diversity than healthy donors. What drove the repertoire differences, possibly disease activity or prior therapy, has not been defined.

Remarks on this clone: Its antigen is not identified.

Assay: immunoSEQ multiplex PCR; the TCRdb copy retains only in-frame clones and omits some. The sample lists over 3,500 clones, roughly 80% seen once, with over 10% in the top ten. The germline V gene encodes CDR1 MNHNS and CDR2 SASEGT. CDR3 length: 18 residues. With 2 bases clipped from V and 5 bases from J, the junction kept 11 bases outside the gene matches. Indicated time point: newly diagnosed, previously untreated cHL patient sample. Thawed PBMCs were the source of CD8+ T cells, obtained through magnetic negative selection. Comparison samples consisted of PBMCs from newly diagnosed, untreated classical Hodgkin lymphoma.

V usage is TRBV6-1 and J usage is TRBJ2-1, with 11 bases fitting TRBD1. The sequence derives from a human donor with classical Hodgkin lymphoma. Sequencing was done on a sample of CD8+ T cells from blood. CDR3 in amino acids: CASSELAWDRGRDNEQFF. The CDR3 coding sequence is TGTGCCAGCAGTGAATTGGCATGGGACAGGGGGAGGGACAATGAGCAGTTCTTC.